The subject of this entry is one T cell receptor (beta chain). This record belongs to a study of cytotoxic CD8 clonotypes in ibrutinib-treated CLL. Study-wide context: Roughly 24 partial and 2 complete responses; at median approximately 70 months, 14 remitted, about twelve progressed. Per sample, productive templates averaged about 240,000 and productive rearrangements averaged roughly 91,000.

Method: immunoSEQ multiplex PCR; TCRdb's copy keeps in-frame clones and lacks some. The repertoire has 70,000 to 85,000 clones, 80% of them found once; the top ten carry 6% to 9%. Germline V gene sequence: CDR1 SNHLY, CDR2 FYNNEI. The CDR3 runs to 15 residues. V shed 8 bases, J shed 4 bases, and the junction held 6 bases outside the gene matches. The sequence was obtained from a human donor with chronic lymphocytic leukemia. The rearrangement uses TRBV2 and TRBJ2-7; 15 nucleotides line up with TRBD2. Here the sequenced sample was PBMCs, taken at disease progression, from a patient treated with ibrutinib. CDR3 in DNA: TGTGCCAGCCAAGGACTAGCGGGAGGGAGGTACGAGCAGTACTTC. Translating it yields CASQGLAGGRYEQYF.